The 30 T cell receptor beta chains presented below share a single source sample, sequenced in a study of identical twins' blood T cells. TCRdb re-analysed the 5' RACE reads in MiXCR, keeping a single row per CDR3 protein. The sample holds roughly 380,000 distinct CDR3 sequences, 28% seen once. Sequenced: PBMCs. These receptors came from a woman aged 18 to 55 in good health.

The DNA for the CDR3 is TGTGCCAGCAGCCTACTGACAGCTTTGAACACTGAAGCTTTCTTT. It encodes CASSLLTALNTEAFF. The genes are TRBV7-3 and TRBJ1-1, with a tentative D call TRBD1 (5 bases). The CDR3 is made up of 15 amino acids. Germline CDR1 and CDR2: SGHTA and FQGTGA. Between the trimmed V and J ends, which lost 5 bases and 0 bases, there was a span of 13 bases. The whole variable domain, filled in from reference TRBV7-3 and TRBJ1-1, reads GAGVSQTPSNKVTEKGKYVELRCDPISGHTALYWYRQSLGQGPEFLIYFQGTGAADDSGLPNDRFFAVRPEGSVSTLKIQRTERGDSAVYLCASSLLTALNTEAFFGQGTRLTVV.

This clonotype has a handful of counts. The CDR3 DNA reads as TGTGCCAGCAGCCGGGACAGGGATCCCTATGGCTACACCTTC. Translation: CASSRDRDPYGYTF. This chain connects TRBV27 to TRBJ1-2; TRBD1 matches at 9 bases. J gave up 4 bases and V 6 bases, and 6 bases lay outside the gene matches. The CDR3 runs to 14 residues. CDR1 is MNHEY, CDR2 SMNVEV, per germline (reference sequence).

This clonotype has a handful of counts. This chain connects TRBV5-1 to TRBJ1-2; D may be TRBD1 (5 bases). V was shortened by 3 bases and J by 4 bases, with 16 bases between the two germline ends. Germline CDR1 and CDR2: SGHRS and YFSETQ. The CDR3 runs 15 residues. The CDR3 DNA is TGCGCCAGCAGCTCGGGACGCCCCGGGAGCTATGGCTACACCTTC. Its translation is CASSSGRPGSYGYTF.

The genes are TRBV29-1 and TRBJ2-1; D tentatively fits TRBD1 or TRBD2 (5 bases each). This CDR3 contains 10 residues. V was trimmed by 6 bases and J by 8 bases, leaving 8 bases between them. Germline V gene lookup returns CDR1 SQVTM and CDR2 ANQGSEA. Written as DNA, the CDR3 is TGCAGCGTGGTGGGGGATGAGCAGTTCTTC. Protein: CSVVGDEQFF.

The gene calls are TRBV7-8 and TRBJ1-2, with 8 bases matching TRBD1. V shed 5 bases, J shed 7 bases, and the junction held 12 bases outside the gene matches. The CDR3 consists of 15 residues. Germline loops: CDR1 SGHVS, CDR2 FQNEAQ. The CDR3 region is CASSPNRDRIFGYTF. The CDR3 nucleotides read TGTGCCAGCAGCCCCAACCGGGACAGGATTTTTGGCTACACCTTC.

The rearrangement uses TRBV29-1 and TRBJ2-1; either TRBD1 or TRBD2 may fit D (5 bases each). V was cut by 7 bases and J by 4 bases, with 17 bases left in between. In germline, CDR1 is SQVTM, CDR2 ANQGSEA. The CDR3 is 14 amino acids. CDR3 sequence: CSALRGTKYNEQFF. The CDR3 nucleotides read TGCAGCGCCCTTAGAGGGACCAAGTACAATGAGCAGTTCTTC.

V is TRBV20-1 and J is TRBJ1-4; D is uncertain. This CDR3 region has 11 residues. The germline V and J ends were trimmed by 3 bases and 8 bases, with 7 bases remaining between them. Germline CDR1 DFQATT, CDR2 SNEGSKA (reference sequence). CDR3 residues: CSARREEKLFF. The CDR3 region has the DNA TGCAGTGCTAGGAGGGAAGAAAAACTGTTTTTT.

The rearrangement links TRBV25-1 to TRBJ2-2; possible D gene TRBD2, 5 bases. Germline-derived CDR1 and CDR2 are MGHDK and SYGVNS. Trimming shortened V by 1 base and J by 3 bases, and 6 bases separated the two germline ends. This CDR3 is 14 amino acids long. CDR3 sequence: CASSEWGDTGELFF. DNA of the CDR3: TGTGCCAGCAGTGAATGGGGAGACACCGGGGAGCTGTTTTTT. Together with reference TRBV25-1 and TRBJ2-2, the CDR3 gives the full variable domain: EADIYQTPRYLVIGTGKKITLECSQTMGHDKMYWYQQDPGMELHLIHYSYGVNSTEKGDLSSESTVSRIRTEHFPLTLESARPSHTSQYLCASSEWGDTGELFFGEGSRLTVL.

This clonotype was recorded many times. The rearrangement joins TRBV5-6 to TRBJ1-6, with TRBD1 identical over 7 bases. Germline lookup yields CDR1 SGHDT and CDR2 YYEEEE. CDR3 size: 15 residues. The V and J ends lost 3 bases and 6 bases, in that order; junction bases with no gene match: 6. Here the CDR3 DNA reads TGTGCCAGCAGCTGGTGGACAGGACCTAATTCACCCCTCCACTTT. Translation gives CASSWWTGPNSPLHF.

The chain uses TRBV18 and TRBJ2-2; maybe TRBD1 (6 bases). With 2 bases removed from V and 1 base from J, the gap between germline ends came to 11 bases. Germline V gene data show CDR1 as KGHSH and CDR2 as LQKENI. The CDR3 sequence is 16 residues long. Here the CDR3 reads CASSPWLQGNTGELFF. The CDR3 coding sequence is TGTGCCAGCTCACCATGGTTACAGGGGAACACCGGGGAGCTGTTTTTT. The full variable domain, completed using reference TRBV18 and TRBJ2-2, is NAGVMQNPRHLVRRRGQEARLRCSPMKGHSHVYWYRQLPEEGLKFMVYLQKENIIDESGMPKERFSAEFPKEGPSILRIQQVVRGDSAAYFCASSPWLQGNTGELFFGEGSRLTVL.

The rearrangement uses TRBV2 and TRBJ1-1; D not resolved. The germline gives CDR1 SNHLY, CDR2 FYNNEI. Trimming stripped 4 bases from V and 4 bases from J, with 19 bases between. There are 16 residues in the CDR3. The CDR3 reads CASSAGSADWGTEAFF. The CDR3 DNA reads as TGTGCCAGCAGTGCCGGCAGCGCAGATTGGGGCACTGAAGCTTTCTTT. Full variable domain (outside the CDR3, taken from reference TRBV2 and TRBJ1-1): EPEVTQTPSHQVTQMGQEVILRCVPISNHLYFYWYRQILGQKVEFLVSFYNNEISEKSEIFDDQFSVERPDGSNFTLKIRSTKLEDSAMYFCASSAGSADWGTEAFFGQGTRLTVV.

This clonotype was observed a handful of times. The rearrangement uses TRBV5-1 and TRBJ1-6; D perhaps matches TRBD1 (6 bases). V lost 2 bases and J 7 bases, leaving 13 bases between the germline ends. CDR1 and CDR2 from the germline V gene are SGHRS and YFSETQ. The CDR3 sequence is 15 residues long. CDR3 bases: TGCGCCAGCAGCTTCGGTGGACAGAAGAATTCACCCCTCCACTTT. Encoded protein: CASSFGGQKNSPLHF.

This clonotype was seen only a few times. V is TRBV18 and J is TRBJ1-3; D is unclear. V was clipped by 1 base and J by 3 bases, with 10 bases between them. This CDR3 has 15 amino acids. Looked up from germline, CDR1 is KGHSH and CDR2 is LQKENI. The CDR3 DNA sequence: TGTGCCAGCTCACCACGGCCGTTCTTTGGAAACACCATATATTTT. Translating it yields CASSPRPFFGNTIYF.

The chain carries TRBV19 and TRBJ1-4; D may be TRBD1 (5 bases). Germline CDR1 is LNHDA and CDR2 is SQIVND (reference sequence). The CDR3 loop spans 16 amino acids. Trimming stripped 4 bases from V and 6 bases from J, with 18 bases between. The DNA for the CDR3 is TGTGCCAGTAGTACCACATCCGAGGGGATAGATGAAAAACTGTTTTTT. Translating it yields CASSTTSEGIDEKLFF. The full variable domain, with the rest looked up from reference TRBV19 and TRBJ1-4, is DGGITQSPKYLFRKEGQNVTLSCEQNLNHDAMYWYRQDPGQGLRLIYYSQIVNDFQKGDIAEGYSVSREKKESFPLTVTSAQKNPTAFYLCASSTTSEGIDEKLFFGSGTQLSVL.

The chain employs TRBV25-1 and TRBJ1-5, with D tentatively TRBD1 (6 bases). Trimming took 8 bases from V and 9 from J, leaving 14 bases between them. Germline V gives CDR1 MGHDK, CDR2 SYGVNS. This CDR3 is built from 12 residues. As DNA, the CDR3 is TGTGCCAGCTCGGACAGTAGCGGGCCCCAGCATTTT. Translating it yields CASSDSSGPQHF. Drawing the rest from reference TRBV25-1 and TRBJ1-5, the complete variable domain is EADIYQTPRYLVIGTGKKITLECSQTMGHDKMYWYQQDPGMELHLIHYSYGVNSTEKGDLSSESTVSRIRTEHFPLTLESARPSHTSQYLCASSDSSGPQHFGDGTRLSIL.

CDR3 sequence: CASSHQDNQPQHF. The DNA of the CDR3 is TGTGCCAGCAGCCACCAAGATAATCAGCCCCAGCATTTT. J is TRBJ1-5 and V is TRBV3-1; no firm D call. Germline V gene sequence: CDR1 LGHDT, CDR2 YNNKEL (reference sequence). CDR3 size: 13 residues. V lost 3 bases, J lost 4 bases, and 7 bases lay in between.

This clonotype was observed a few times. The gene calls are TRBV7-6 and TRBJ1-6; D remains unclear. The CDR3 totals 16 residues. The germline gives CDR1 SGHVS, CDR2 FNYEAQ. The germline V and J ends were trimmed by 6 bases and 4 bases, with 16 bases remaining between them. The CDR3 DNA follows: TGTGCCAGCAGTAAAATGGGCGGCAGATATAATTCACCCCTCCACTTT. Translated, it gives CASSKMGGRYNSPLHF.

This clonotype was seen a few times. The rearrangement links TRBV20-1 to TRBJ1-6; 7 nucleotides match TRBD1. With 3 bases clipped from V and 13 bases from J, the junction kept 12 bases outside the gene matches. There are 14 residues in the CDR3. The germline V gene encodes CDR1 DFQATT and CDR2 SNEGSKA (reference sequence). The CDR3 nucleotides are TGCAGTGCTAGCGACGGACAGGACGGTAGGCCCCTCCACTTT. Protein product: CSASDGQDGRPLHF.

This chain joins TRBV15 and TRBJ1-4; no reliable D call. The CDR3 is made up of 15 amino acids. V lost 3 bases and J lost 0, with 8 bases in between. Germline V gene data show CDR1 as LNHNV and CDR2 as YYDKDF (reference sequence). As DNA, the CDR3 is TGTGCCACCAGCAGGGACGTATCAACTAATGAAAAACTGTTTTTT. Its translation is CATSRDVSTNEKLFF.

The chain combines TRBV7-9 with TRBJ1-1; 7 bases are a match to TRBD1. V shed 8 bases and J 5 bases; nucleotides not matched to a gene: 14. The CDR3 runs to 15 residues. Per the germline V gene, CDR1 is SEHNR and CDR2 is FQNEAQ (reference sequence). The CDR3 nucleotides are TGTGCCAGCGGACTCGGTCAGGGGGTAAAGACTGAAGCTTTCTTT. Translated: CASGLGQGVKTEAFF. The full variable domain, with the rest looked up from reference TRBV7-9 and TRBJ1-1, is DTGVSQNPRHKITKRGQNVTFRCDPISEHNRLYWYRQTLGQGPEFLTYFQNEAQLEKSRLLSDRFSAERPKGSFSTLEIQRTEQGDSAMYLCASGLGQGVKTEAFFGQGTRLTVV.

This chain connects TRBV5-1 to TRBJ1-1, with D possibly TRBD1 on 5 matching bases. The CDR3 covers 14 residues. CDR1 is SGHRS and CDR2 is YFSETQ in the germline V gene. V gave up 5 bases and J gave up 1 base, with 12 bases separating them. The CDR3 DNA reads TGCGCCAGCAGGCACATAACAGGGAACACTGAAGCTTTCTTT. This gives the protein CASRHITGNTEAFF.

In regard to this clonotype: A much larger clone sits a single nucleotide away, making a read error possible. This chain uses TRBV5-1 with TRBJ2-2; 7 bases line up with TRBD1. V shed 2 bases, J shed 2 bases, and the junction held 9 bases outside the gene matches. This CDR3 is built from 17 residues. Germline V gene sequence: CDR1 SGHRS, CDR2 YFSETQ. The CDR3 DNA follows: TGCGCCAGCAGCTTAATGACAGGGCCTTCAAACACCGGGGAGCTGTTTTTT. This gives the protein CASSLMTGPSNTGELFF.

V usage is TRBV20-1 and J usage is TRBJ1-5; possibly TRBD1 for D (6 bases). The CDR3 is made up of 12 amino acids. Trimming cost V 6 bases and J 7 bases, with 13 bases left between them. From germline, CDR1 is DFQATT and CDR2 SNEGSKA (reference sequence). The CDR3 sequence: CSAAGACQPQHF. The CDR3 nucleotides read TGCAGTGCCGCAGGGGCTTGCCAGCCCCAGCATTTT.

This clonotype has only a few counts. The chain recombines TRBV9 with TRBJ1-5; 8 bases match TRBD1. With 4 bases clipped from V and 3 bases from J, the junction kept 6 bases outside the gene matches. The germline V gene has CDR1 SGDLS and CDR2 YYNGEE. This CDR3 region has 15 residues. The chain's CDR3 is CASSPGGRPNQPQHF. The CDR3 nucleotides are TGTGCCAGCAGCCCAGGGGGCAGACCCAATCAGCCCCAGCATTTT.

On this clonotype itself: The conserved phenylalanine or tryptophan is not found at the CDR3 terminus, so this likely reflects a read error. The chain recombines TRBV20-1 with TRBJ1-2; D might be TRBD1 (5 bases). In germline, CDR1 is DFQATT, CDR2 SNEGSKA (reference sequence). The ends were cut back, 6 bases at V and 7 bases at J, with 18 bases in the middle. CDR3 length: 13 amino acids. The CDR3 region has the DNA TGCAGTGCCCTCTTAGGGGAGAGAGGTGGCTACACCCTC. Its protein product is CSALLGERGGYTL.

This rearrangement joins TRBV20-1 to TRBJ2-1; 7 positions agree with TRBD2. Germline lookup yields CDR1 DFQATT and CDR2 SNEGSKA (reference sequence). V was pared by 4 bases and J by 5 bases, with 5 bases of the junction left unmatched. The CDR3 consists of 13 residues. CDR3 in amino acids: CSATCRGDNEQFF. CDR3 in DNA: TGCAGTGCTACTTGTCGGGGGGACAATGAGCAGTTCTTC.

A few counts support this clonotype. The rearrangement joins TRBV9 to TRBJ2-3; perhaps TRBD2 as D (6 bases). The CDR3 runs 15 residues. CDR1 is SGDLS, CDR2 YYNGEE, per germline. Trimming removed 1 base at V and 6 bases at J, with 15 bases between. CDR3 sequence (DNA): TGTGCCAGCAGCGTATACGGGGGACCTCAGGATACGCAGTATTTT. It is translated as CASSVYGGPQDTQYF.

The J gene is TRBJ1-1, the V gene TRBV20-1; tentative D call: TRBD1 (5 bases). CDR3 length: 15 residues. Per germline, CDR1 DFQATT and CDR2 SNEGSKA (reference sequence). Trimming removed 1 base at V and 1 base at J, with 13 bases between. CDR3: CSARAKDRGNTEAFF. CDR3 DNA sequence: TGCAGTGCTAGAGCCAAAGACAGAGGGAACACTGAAGCTTTCTTT.

The chain uses TRBV3-1 and TRBJ1-1; possibly TRBD1 for D (6 bases). The germline gives CDR1 LGHDT, CDR2 YNNKEL (reference sequence). The CDR3 has 14 residues. V lost 3 bases to trimming and J lost 5 bases, with 13 bases between them. CDR3 DNA: TGTGCCAGCAGCCAGCTACAGGGAAGAACTGAAGCTTTCTTT. Residues: CASSQLQGRTEAFF. Filled out from reference TRBV3-1 and TRBJ1-1, the complete variable domain reads DTAVSQTPKYLVTQMGNDKSIKCEQNLGHDTMYWYKQDSKKFLKIMFSYNNKELIINETVPNRFSPKSPDKAHLNLHINSLELGDSAVYFCASSQLQGRTEAFFGQGTRLTVV.

The chain couples TRBV20-1 to TRBJ2-3; 14 positions match TRBD2. This CDR3 has 16 residues. With 2 bases clipped from V and 5 bases from J, the junction kept 6 bases outside the gene matches. CDR1 and CDR2 (germline): DFQATT, SNEGSKA (reference sequence). The CDR3 spells CSARTPGLAGVDTQYF. CDR3 in DNA: TGCAGTGCTAGAACTCCGGGACTAGCGGGAGTAGATACGCAGTATTTT.